These T cell receptor beta chains were read from a single sample in a study of shared clonotypes between healthy human individuals. Produced via immunoSEQ multiplex PCR; TCRdb's table is partial and in-frame only. The profile covers approximately 2,200,000 clones, with roughly 91% appearing a single time and roughly 1.8% taken by the ten largest. The sample comprised naive CD8+ T cells from PBMCs. The origin of the receptors is a man aged 18 to 29 in good health. Some clones in this sample may be carry-over from other donors' samples. CDR3s include the opening cysteine and the closing phenylalanine or tryptophan. D genes are given only for firm matches. Not all rows give a size; the values are once, few, many and, for expanded clones, a class.

few	TRBD2	TRBV6-4	TRBJ2-1	CASSDGLAGGGEQFF	TGTGCCAGCAGTGACGGACTAGCGGGAGGAGGTGAGCAGTTCTTC
-	TRBD1	TRBV19	TRBJ1-1	CASTEQGAPNTEAFF	TGTGCCAGTACCGAACAGGGGGCCCCGAACACTGAAGCTTTCTTT
-	-	TRBV30	TRBJ2-7	CAWSVGNRYEQYF	TGTGCCTGGAGTGTAGGGAATCGGTACGAGCAGTACTTC
-	-	TRBV28	TRBJ1-4	CASSDRDYNEKLFF	TGTGCCAGCAGTGACCGAGATTACAATGAAAAACTGTTTTTT
-	TRBD1	TRBV7-9	TRBJ1-4	CASSPPRGQQNEKLFF	TGTGCCAGCAGCCCCCCAAGGGGACAGCAGAATGAAAAACTGTTTTTT
-	-	TRBV12-5	TRBJ1-2	CASGLGTSYGYTF	TGTGCTAGTGGTTTAGGGACAAGCTATGGCTACACCTTC
-	TRBD1	TRBV5-4	TRBJ2-7	CASSLDRGRYEQYF	TGTGCCAGCAGCTTGGACAGGGGAAGGTACGAGCAGTACTTC
-	TRBD1	TRBV13	TRBJ1-2	CASSLRDRENYGYTF	TGTGCCAGCAGCCTCCGGGACAGGGAAAACTATGGCTACACCTTC
-	TRBD1	TRBV9	TRBJ1-4	CASSDRDRGPEKLFF	TGTGCCAGCAGCGACCGGGACAGGGGCCCTGAAAAACTGTTTTTT
-	-	TRBV6-1	TRBJ1-4	CASSLTRGQEKLFF	TGTGCCAGCAGCCTTACGCGGGGGCAGGAAAAACTGTTTTTT
-	TRBD2	TRBV6-5	TRBJ2-3	CASRQGLAGTDTQYF	TGTGCCAGCAGGCAAGGACTAGCGGGGACAGATACGCAGTATTTT
-	-	TRBV11-1	TRBJ2-7	CASRGRSESSYEQYF	TGTGCCAGCAGGGGGAGGAGTGAAAGCTCCTACGAGCAGTACTTC
once	-	TRBV19	TRBJ1-4	CASSVSWIKGGATNEKLFF	TGTGCCAGTAGTGTGTCGTGGATCAAGGGTGGTGCAACTAATGAAAAACTGTTTTTT
-	-	TRBV6-5	TRBJ2-7	CASSYKGGYEQYF	TGTGCCAGCAGTTACAAGGGAGGATACGAGCAGTACTTC
once	TRBD2	TRBV5-1	TRBJ2-3	CASSGLAGTGTDTQYF	TGCGCCAGCAGCGGCCTAGCGGGGACCGGCACAGATACGCAGTATTTT
-	-	TRBV7-9	TRBJ2-7	CASSLVAGHTYEQYF	TGTGCCAGCAGCTTAGTTGCGGGACATACCTACGAGCAGTACTTC
-	TRBD2	TRBV4-1	TRBJ2-3	CASSQDTREGYTDTQYF	TGCGCCAGCAGCCAAGATACCCGGGAGGGTTACACAGATACGCAGTATTTT
-	-	TRBV19	TRBJ2-2	CASSLLEGGELFF	TGTGCCAGTAGCTTACTAGAGGGCGGGGAGCTGTTTTTT
-	-	TRBV21-1	TRBJ2-1	CASIRGGSYEQFF	TGTGCCAGCATTAGAGGCGGGAGTTATGAGCAGTTCTTC
few	TRBD2	TRBV7-9	TRBJ2-2	CASSPGTSGSETNTGELFF	TGTGCCAGCAGCCCCGGGACTAGCGGGAGCGAAACGAACACCGGGGAGCTGTTTTTT
-	-	TRBV28	TRBJ2-1	CASSGKGRNEQFF	TGTGCCAGCAGTGGAAAGGGAAGGAATGAGCAGTTCTTC
-	TRBD1	TRBV18	TRBJ2-7	CASSPSYGTEDYYEQYF	TGTGCCAGCTCACCAAGTTACGGGACAGAGGATTACTACGAGCAGTACTTC
-	-	TRBV19	TRBJ1-2	CASTKAGSRSYGYTF	TGTGCCAGTACCAAAGCAGGGTCTCGAAGCTATGGCTACACCTTC
once	TRBD2	TRBV27	TRBJ2-1	CASRLLAGAGNEQFF	TGTGCCAGCAGGCTACTAGCGGGAGCGGGCAATGAGCAGTTCTTC